The TCR beta chain described here comes from a study of T cell changes during pregnancy in multiple sclerosis. Measured with immunoSEQ multiplex PCR; TCRdb has only the in-frame clones, and not every one. The sample includes about 50,000 clones, about 92% of them seen just once. The sequencing used CD4+ T cells from peripheral blood mononuclear cells, collected before pregnancy. The TCR sequence derives from a female donor with multiple sclerosis, enrolled in a pregnancy study.

CDR3 bases: TGCGCCAGCAGCCAAGTCAGGGAAGGTAATGAAAAACTGTTTTTT. This sequence encodes CASSQVREGNEKLFF. The chain combines TRBV4-1 with TRBJ1-4; D may be TRBD1 (5 bases). There are 15 residues in the CDR3. The V end lost 1 base, the J end lost 4 bases, and 10 bases lay between the germline ends. CDR1 is MGHRA and CDR2 is YSYEKL in the germline V gene.